A selection of T cell receptor beta chains follows, all from one sample in a study of regulatory T cells in long-lasting Graves disease. One entry per CDR3 protein, called by TCRdb with MiXCR from the multiplex PCR reads. The repertoire holds about 380,000 distinct CDR3 sequences, with 15% to 17% as singletons. Sequencing used peripheral blood mononuclear cells (PBMCs), obtained at new diagnosis, from a patient treated with antithyroid drugs. These receptors were taken from a female donor with Graves disease. Each CDR3 is given with its conserved first and last residue. Fields, in order: J gene, D gene, V gene, clone size, CDR3 DNA, CDR3 protein. A D gene is named only where the DNA matches it firmly. Only some rows state a clone size, as once, few, many or a class for expanded clones.

j_call: TRBJ1-1; d_call: -; v_call: TRBV6-2/TRBV6-3; clone_size: few; cdr3_nt: TGTGCCAGCAGCTGGGACGGGGACACTGAAGCTTTCTTT; cdr3_aa: CASSWDGDTEAFF
j_call: TRBJ1-5; d_call: -; v_call: TRBV5-1; clone_size: many; cdr3_nt: TGCGCCAGCAGCACCGGACAGCCTAATCAGCCCCAGCATTTT; cdr3_aa: CASSTGQPNQPQHF
j_call: TRBJ2-1; d_call: TRBD1; v_call: TRBV12-3/TRBV12-4; clone_size: many; cdr3_nt: TGTGCCAGCAGTTTAGGTTCTAGGACAGGGTCTTCCTACAATGAGCAGTTCTTC; cdr3_aa: CASSLGSRTGSSYNEQFF
j_call: TRBJ1-4; d_call: -; v_call: TRBV19; clone_size: many; cdr3_nt: TGTGCCAGTATCGCTACGGTCTCCAGGGAGGTCCCTAATGAAAAACTGTTTTTT; cdr3_aa: CASIATVSREVPNEKLFF
j_call: TRBJ2-1; d_call: -; v_call: TRBV7-3; clone_size: -; cdr3_nt: TGTGCCAGCAGCTTAAACGCGCCGAATGAGCAGTTCTTC; cdr3_aa: CASSLNAPNEQFF
j_call: TRBJ2-1; d_call: -; v_call: TRBV2; clone_size: many; cdr3_nt: TGTGCCAGCAGTGAAGACAGGGCGAATGAGCAGTTCTTC; cdr3_aa: CASSEDRANEQFF
j_call: TRBJ2-1; d_call: -; v_call: TRBV5-1; clone_size: many; cdr3_nt: TGTGCCAGCAGCCCCCGGACCAGCTCCTACAATGAGCAGTTCTTC; cdr3_aa: CASSPRTSSYNEQFF
j_call: TRBJ1-1; d_call: -; v_call: TRBV7-9; clone_size: -; cdr3_nt: TGTGCCAGCAGCTTAGCCGGTTGGGATTACACTGAAGCTTTCTTT; cdr3_aa: CASSLAGWDYTEAFF
j_call: TRBJ2-1; d_call: -; v_call: TRBV24-1; clone_size: many; cdr3_nt: TGTGCCACCAGCGGGGGTGCCCTCAATGAGCAGTTCTTC; cdr3_aa: CATSGGALNEQFF
j_call: TRBJ1-1; d_call: -; v_call: TRBV9; clone_size: few; cdr3_nt: TGTGCCAGCAGCGTAGAGGACGGCAGGGGACCTGAAGCTTTCTTT; cdr3_aa: CASSVEDGRGPEAFF
j_call: TRBJ1-1; d_call: -; v_call: TRBV19; clone_size: few; cdr3_nt: TGTGCCTCTCGAGGGGCTTTAAGCACTGAAGCTTTCTTT; cdr3_aa: CASRGALSTEAFF
j_call: TRBJ2-7; d_call: TRBD2; v_call: TRBV20-1; clone_size: few; cdr3_nt: TGCAGTGCTAGGGCCTCTGGCGGGGGGGCAGGAGAGCAGTACTTC; cdr3_aa: CSARASGGGAGEQYF
j_call: TRBJ2-2; d_call: -; v_call: TRBV5-5; clone_size: -; cdr3_nt: TGTGCCAGCAGCTTTATGCGCAACACCGGGGAGCTGTTTTTT; cdr3_aa: CASSFMRNTGELFF
j_call: TRBJ1-3; d_call: -; v_call: TRBV29-1; clone_size: -; cdr3_nt: TGCAGCGTTGAACTACCAGGGGTGAACACCATATATTTT; cdr3_aa: CSVELPGVNTIYF
j_call: TRBJ2-2; d_call: -; v_call: TRBV11-2; clone_size: many; cdr3_nt: TGTGCCAGCAGCCCATGGGGGCGTAGCACCGGGGAGCTGTTTTTT; cdr3_aa: CASSPWGRSTGELFF
j_call: TRBJ2-7; d_call: TRBD1; v_call: TRBV12-5; clone_size: few; cdr3_nt: TGTGCTAGTGATCCACGTGGGGACAGCTCCTACGAGCAGTACTTC; cdr3_aa: CASDPRGDSSYEQYF
j_call: TRBJ2-7; d_call: -; v_call: TRBV3-1; clone_size: many; cdr3_nt: TGTGCCAGCAGCCGCCTCTACGAGCAGTACTTC; cdr3_aa: CASSRLYEQYF
j_call: TRBJ2-4; d_call: TRBD2; v_call: TRBV7-2; clone_size: many; cdr3_nt: TGTGCCAGCAGCACTGGGGGAGGGGCCTGGGCCAAAAACATTCAGTACTTC; cdr3_aa: CASSTGGGAWAKNIQYF
j_call: TRBJ2-4; d_call: TRBD1; v_call: TRBV4-1; clone_size: few; cdr3_nt: TGCGCCAGCAGCCAAGGCGGCAGGTCCCGAGGACAGGGTAAAAACATTCAGTACTTC; cdr3_aa: CASSQGGRSRGQGKNIQYF
j_call: TRBJ2-1; d_call: TRBD2; v_call: TRBV11-2; clone_size: -; cdr3_nt: TGTGCCAGCAGCTTAGTGAGCGGGATATACAATGAGCAGTTCTTC; cdr3_aa: CASSLVSGIYNEQFF
j_call: TRBJ1-5; d_call: TRBD1; v_call: TRBV19; clone_size: few; cdr3_nt: TGTGCCAGCTTGGGACAGTCTAGCGCTCAGCCCCAGCATTTT; cdr3_aa: CASLGQSSAQPQHF
j_call: TRBJ2-1; d_call: -; v_call: TRBV2; clone_size: many; cdr3_nt: TGTGCCAGCAGTGAAGTGATGGGAAGGGGGGAGAGGTACGACAATGAGCAGTTCTTC; cdr3_aa: CASSEVMGRGERYDNEQFF
j_call: TRBJ2-7; d_call: TRBD1; v_call: TRBV5-1; clone_size: many; cdr3_nt: TGCGCCAGCAGCAGGGACAGGGAGTCCTACGAGCAGTACTTC; cdr3_aa: CASSRDRESYEQYF
j_call: TRBJ2-2; d_call: TRBD2; v_call: TRBV6-5; clone_size: many; cdr3_nt: TGTGCCAGCAGTTACCGGGGGGCCGGGGAGCTGTTTTTT; cdr3_aa: CASSYRGAGELFF
j_call: TRBJ1-2; d_call: TRBD1; v_call: TRBV5-1; clone_size: many; cdr3_nt: TGCGCCAGCAGCGACACCAGGACAGGGAGAAACGGCTACACCTTC; cdr3_aa: CASSDTRTGRNGYTF
j_call: TRBJ1-4; d_call: -; v_call: TRBV9; clone_size: many; cdr3_nt: TGTGCCAGCAGCGTAGAACTTATGGATCCTTCCGAAAAACTGTTTTTT; cdr3_aa: CASSVELMDPSEKLFF
j_call: TRBJ2-7; d_call: TRBD1; v_call: TRBV28; clone_size: few; cdr3_nt: TGTGCCAGCAGTTTACTTACAGGGGGCGCGATAAACGAGCAGTACTTC; cdr3_aa: CASSLLTGGAINEQYF
j_call: TRBJ2-7; d_call: TRBD1; v_call: TRBV5-1; clone_size: many; cdr3_nt: TGCGCCAGCAGCTGGGACAGTCCGAGCTACGAGCAGTACTTC; cdr3_aa: CASSWDSPSYEQYF
j_call: TRBJ1-1; d_call: -; v_call: TRBV29-1; clone_size: many; cdr3_nt: TGCAGCGTTGAAGGCTTCGGCGACACCCTGAACACTGAAGCTTTCTTT; cdr3_aa: CSVEGFGDTLNTEAFF
j_call: TRBJ1-2; d_call: -; v_call: TRBV20-1; clone_size: many; cdr3_nt: TGCAGTGCTAGAAACTATGGCTACACCTTC; cdr3_aa: CSARNYGYTF
j_call: TRBJ1-5; d_call: TRBD1; v_call: TRBV20-1; clone_size: many; cdr3_nt: TGCAGTGCTAGAGGGCCAGGGGGCCTTGGCAATCAGCCCCAGCATTTT; cdr3_aa: CSARGPGGLGNQPQHF
j_call: TRBJ2-3; d_call: -; v_call: TRBV20-1; clone_size: many; cdr3_nt: TGCAGTGCTAGGGGGGGATCCACAGATACGCAGTATTTT; cdr3_aa: CSARGGSTDTQYF
j_call: TRBJ1-5; d_call: -; v_call: TRBV7-3; clone_size: many; cdr3_nt: TGTGCCAGCAGCTTAAGGAGGTGGTCAGAGAACTATCAGCCCCAGCATTTT; cdr3_aa: CASSLRRWSENYQPQHF
j_call: TRBJ2-2; d_call: -; v_call: TRBV20-1; clone_size: -; cdr3_nt: TGCAGTGCTCCCTACTCGAGGGGCGGGGAGCTGTTTTTT; cdr3_aa: CSAPYSRGGELFF
j_call: TRBJ1-2; d_call: TRBD1; v_call: TRBV11-2; clone_size: many; cdr3_nt: TGTGCCAGCAGCTCCCCCCCCGGGACAGAAAACTATGGCTACACCTTC; cdr3_aa: CASSSPPGTENYGYTF
j_call: TRBJ1-1; d_call: TRBD1; v_call: TRBV2; clone_size: many; cdr3_nt: TGTGCCAGCAGTGAGATTACAGGGGATACTGAAGCTTTCTTT; cdr3_aa: CASSEITGDTEAFF
j_call: TRBJ2-3; d_call: -; v_call: TRBV4-3; clone_size: -; cdr3_nt: TGCGCCAGCAGCGATACAGGCGTAGATACGCAGTATTTT; cdr3_aa: CASSDTGVDTQYF
j_call: TRBJ2-7; d_call: TRBD1; v_call: TRBV20-1; clone_size: many; cdr3_nt: TGCAGTGCTTCTTTGGGGACAGGGGTGGACGAGCAGTACTTC; cdr3_aa: CSASLGTGVDEQYF